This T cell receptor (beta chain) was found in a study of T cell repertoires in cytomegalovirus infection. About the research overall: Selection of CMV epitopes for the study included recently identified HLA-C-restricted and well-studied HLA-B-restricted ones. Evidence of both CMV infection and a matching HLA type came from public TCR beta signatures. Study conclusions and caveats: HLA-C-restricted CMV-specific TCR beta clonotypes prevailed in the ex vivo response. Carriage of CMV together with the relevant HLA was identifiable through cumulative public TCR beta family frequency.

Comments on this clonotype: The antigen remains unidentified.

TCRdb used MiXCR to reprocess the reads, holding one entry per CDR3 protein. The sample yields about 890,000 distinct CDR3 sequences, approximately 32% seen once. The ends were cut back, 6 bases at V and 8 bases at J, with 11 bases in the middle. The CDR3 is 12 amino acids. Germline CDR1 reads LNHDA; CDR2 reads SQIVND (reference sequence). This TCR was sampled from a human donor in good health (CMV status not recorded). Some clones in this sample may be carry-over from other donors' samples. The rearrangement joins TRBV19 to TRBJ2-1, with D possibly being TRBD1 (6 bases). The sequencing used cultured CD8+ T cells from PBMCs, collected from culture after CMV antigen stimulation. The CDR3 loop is CASRVGAYEQFF. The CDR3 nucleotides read TGTGCCAGTAGAGTGGGGGCCTATGAGCAGTTCTTC.